This T cell receptor beta chain is from a study of shared clonotypes between healthy human individuals. Study at large: Each donor's CD4 naive and CD4 memory cells filled three plates apiece, CD8 naive two, and CD8 memory one. General study findings and limits: What rarefaction showed was incomplete sorted-subset sequencing despite large depth. Apart from blood, nothing was sampled; tissue repertoires likely differ. A few donors held about 5% of naive CD4 clonotypes in common.

The CDR3 covers 13 residues. CDR1 and CDR2 from the germline V gene are MGHRA and YSYEKL. The V end was cut by 8 bases, the J end by 0 bases, with 11 bases between. This table comes from immunoSEQ multiplex PCR, and its TCRdb copy is limited to in-frame clones, with some not included. The sample includes some 660,000 clones, 73% of them seen just once. Remarks on this clone: Its antigen remains unidentified.

Sample: memory CD4+ T cells sorted from blood. Subset given: CD45RA-negative fraction. The chain combines TRBV4-1 with TRBJ2-7, with a weak D call TRBD2 (5 bases). This TCR derives from a woman younger than 45 in good health. CDR3: CASLPGNSYEQYF. The CDR3 region has the DNA TGCGCCAGCCTGCCGGGAAACTCCTACGAGCAGTACTTC.